This T cell receptor beta chain originates from a study of cytomegalovirus exposure and HLA in healthy donors. As to this clone: Its specificity is unknown. The junction shows a germline mismatch at one end, possibly a read error.

Points from the study as a whole: Reported performance of the classifier showed diagnosis of cytomegalovirus status with high specificity and sensitivity.

CDR1 SGHDT and CDR2 YYEEEE come from the germline V gene. The CDR3 spans 13 residues. The data were produced by immunoSEQ multiplex PCR, yet TCRdb's version contains in-frame clones alone and is incomplete. This table holds some 68,000 clones, around 95% found once. Sequenced input: PBMCs. The sequence came from a man aged 18 to 29 in good health and CMV-seronegative. The rearrangement joins TRBV5-6 to TRBJ1-2; D unclear. The CDR3: CTSSLVAGYGYTF. The CDR3 coding sequence is TGTACCAGCAGCTTGGTTGCAGGCTATGGCTACACCTTC.